This TCR beta chain derives from a study of shared clonotypes between healthy human individuals. In the study overall: Three CD4 naive, three CD4 memory, two CD8 naive and one CD8 memory plate were used per donor.

Points from the study as a whole: Naive subsets typically showed greater estimated richness than memory subsets.

Naive CD8 cells, CD45RO-negative and positively selected for CCR7, excluded terminally differentiated effector memory CD45RA+ cells. Concerning this clone itself: The target antigen is unknown.

TCRdb's table, derived via immunoSEQ multiplex PCR, lists solely in-frame clones and lacks some. This sample has millions of clones, with 85% to 95% found just once. After removal of 3 bases from V and 10 bases from J, the junction contained 13 bases not matched to a gene. Germline V lookup: CDR1 SGDLS, CDR2 YYNGEE. This CDR3 has 15 amino acids. Sequenced: naive CD8+ T cells from PBMCs. V gene TRBV9 combines with J gene TRBJ1-1; 9 positions agree with TRBD1. This TCR was sampled from a man between 18 and 35 years old in good health. Some clones in this sample may be carry-over from other donors' samples. The CDR3 region is CASSGLQGAANGAFF. The CDR3 nucleotides read TGTGCCAGCAGCGGATTACAGGGGGCCGCGAACGGAGCTTTCTTT.